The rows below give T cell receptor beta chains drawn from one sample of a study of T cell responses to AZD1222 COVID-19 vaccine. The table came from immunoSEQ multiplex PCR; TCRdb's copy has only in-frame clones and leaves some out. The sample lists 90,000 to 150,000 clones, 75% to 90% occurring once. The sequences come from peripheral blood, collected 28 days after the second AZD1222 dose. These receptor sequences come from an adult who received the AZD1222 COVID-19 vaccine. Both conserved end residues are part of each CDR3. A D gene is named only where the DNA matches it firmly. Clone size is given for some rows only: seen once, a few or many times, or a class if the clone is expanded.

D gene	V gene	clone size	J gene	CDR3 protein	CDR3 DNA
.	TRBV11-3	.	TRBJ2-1	CASSFGARHESFF	TGTGCCAGCAGCTTTGGTGCGCGGCACGAGTCGTTCTTC
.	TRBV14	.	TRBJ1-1	CASIPMNTEAFF	TGTGCCAGCATACCCATGAACACTGAAGCTTTCTTT
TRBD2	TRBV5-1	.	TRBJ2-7	CASRTFLAGDSYEQYF	TGCGCCAGCAGGACTTTTCTAGCGGGGGATTCCTACGAGCAGTACTTC
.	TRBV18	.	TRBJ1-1	CASSPVGLGEAFF	TGTGCCAGCTCACCGGTTGGGTTGGGTGAAGCTTTCTTT
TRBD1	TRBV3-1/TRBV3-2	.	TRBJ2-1	CASSGTGASSYNEQFF	TGTGCCAGCAGCGGAACAGGGGCGAGCTCCTACAATGAGCAGTTCTTC
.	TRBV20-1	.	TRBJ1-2	CSAVANYGYTF	TGCAGTGCCGTAGCTAACTATGGCTACACCTTC
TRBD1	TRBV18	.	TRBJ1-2	CASLLTGSSYGYTF	TGTGCCAGCCTACTGACAGGGTCAAGCTATGGCTACACCTTC
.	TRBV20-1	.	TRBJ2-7	CSASPQGSYEQYF	TGCAGTGCTAGTCCCCAGGGTTCCTACGAGCAGTACTTC
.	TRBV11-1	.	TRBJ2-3	CASSLFGRGGTDTQYF	TGTGCCAGCAGCTTATTTGGGCGCGGGGGCACAGATACGCAGTATTTT
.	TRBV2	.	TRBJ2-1	CASSEWRGNEQFF	TGTGCCAGCAGTGAATGGCGGGGCAATGAGCAGTTCTTC
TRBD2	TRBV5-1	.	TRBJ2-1	CASSPGLAGGLGSYNEQFF	TGCGCCAGCAGCCCCGGACTAGCGGGGGGCCTCGGGTCCTACAATGAGCAGTTCTTC
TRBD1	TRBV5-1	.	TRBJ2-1	CASSLVDRVRDEQFF	TGCGCCAGCAGCTTGGTGGACAGGGTTCGGGATGAGCAGTTCTTC
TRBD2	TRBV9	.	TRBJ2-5	CASSPLAGGQETQYF	TGTGCCAGCTCCCCACTAGCGGGGGGGCAAGAGACCCAGTACTTC
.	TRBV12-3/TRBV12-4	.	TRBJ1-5	CASSLRQNQPQHF	TGTGCCAGCAGTTTAAGGCAGAATCAGCCCCAGCATTTT
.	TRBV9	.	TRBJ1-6	CASSVGGSPLHF	TGTGCCAGCAGCGTCGGGGGTTCACCCCTCCACTTT
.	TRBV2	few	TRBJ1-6	CASLDDSYNSPLHF	TGTGCCAGCCTAGATGACTCCTATAATTCACCCCTCCACTTT
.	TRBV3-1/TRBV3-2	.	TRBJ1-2	CASSQVDGYGYTF	TGTGCCAGCAGCCAAGTTGACGGCTATGGCTACACCTTC
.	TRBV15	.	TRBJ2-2	CATSRGQRGTGELFF	TGTGCCACCAGCAGGGGACAGCGGGGGACCGGGGAGCTGTTTTTT
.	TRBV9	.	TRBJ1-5	CASSETVEPQPQHF	TGTGCCAGCAGCGAAACAGTGGAGCCTCAGCCCCAGCATTTT
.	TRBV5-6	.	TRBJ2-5	CASSLSVQTETQYF	TGTGCCAGCAGCTTGTCGGTACAGACAGAGACCCAGTACTTC
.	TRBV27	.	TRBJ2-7	CASSLISGTYEQYF	TGTGCCAGCAGTTTAATTAGCGGAACCTACGAGCAGTACTTC
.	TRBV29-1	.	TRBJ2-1	CSLWGNNEQFF	TGCAGCTTATGGGGGAACAATGAGCAGTTCTTC
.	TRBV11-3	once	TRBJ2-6	CASSLGGANVLTF	TGTGCCAGCAGCTTAGGTGGGGCCAACGTCCTGACTTTC
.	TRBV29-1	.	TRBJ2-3	CSVEATGAGTDTQYF	TGCAGTGTTGAAGCCACCGGGGCGGGCACAGATACGCAGTATTTT
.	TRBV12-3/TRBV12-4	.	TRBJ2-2	CASRDGDTGELFF	TGTGCCAGCAGGGACGGTGACACCGGGGAGCTGTTTTTT
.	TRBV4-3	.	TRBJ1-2	CASSQFRQTLYGYTF	TGCGCCAGCAGCCAATTTCGACAGACCCTCTATGGCTACACCTTC
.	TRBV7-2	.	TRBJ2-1	CASSPSDYTYNEQFF	TGTGCCAGCAGCCCTAGTGATTATACCTACAATGAGCAGTTCTTC
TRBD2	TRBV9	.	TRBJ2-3	CASSVGPSSGSSTDTQYF	TGTGCCAGCAGCGTAGGTCCCAGTAGCGGGAGCAGCACAGATACGCAGTATTTT
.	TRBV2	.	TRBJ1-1	CASSALENTEAFF	TGTGCCAGCAGCGCGCTGGAGAACACTGAAGCTTTCTTT
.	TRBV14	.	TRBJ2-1	CASSTAGNEQFF	TGTGCCAGCAGCACCGCCGGGAATGAGCAGTTCTTC
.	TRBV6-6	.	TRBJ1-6	CASTPRNNNSPLHF	TGTGCCAGCACACCACGTAACAATAATTCACCCCTCCACTTT
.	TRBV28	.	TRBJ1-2	CASSPPARYGYTF	TGTGCCAGCAGCCCCCCAGCCCGTTATGGCTACACCTTC
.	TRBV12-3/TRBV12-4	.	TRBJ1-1	CASRLRVISEAFF	TGTGCCAGCAGGCTCAGGGTAATATCTGAAGCTTTCTTT
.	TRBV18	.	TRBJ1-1	CASSPNREAEAFF	TGTGCCAGCTCACCAAACAGGGAGGCTGAAGCTTTCTTT
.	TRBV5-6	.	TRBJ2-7	CASSYITRRGYEQYF	TGTGCCAGCAGCTACATCACCCGACGGGGCTACGAGCAGTACTTC
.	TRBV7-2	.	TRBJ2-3	CASRIGGRGGTDTQYF	TGTGCCAGTCGAATCGGGGGCCGGGGGGGCACAGATACGCAGTATTTT
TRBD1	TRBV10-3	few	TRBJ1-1	CAISDRGLSNTEAFF	TGTGCCATCAGTGACAGGGGGCTCTCGAACACTGAAGCTTTCTTT
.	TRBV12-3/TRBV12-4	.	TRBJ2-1	CASSLRAEQFF	TGTGCCAGCAGTTTAAGGGCTGAGCAGTTCTTC
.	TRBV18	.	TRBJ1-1	CASSPRRDKNTEAFF	TGTGCCAGCTCACCACGACGGGATAAGAACACTGAAGCTTTCTTT
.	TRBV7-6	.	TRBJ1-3	CASSLSGATSGNTIYF	TGTGCCAGCTCACTCTCGGGAGCAACTTCTGGAAACACCATATATTTT